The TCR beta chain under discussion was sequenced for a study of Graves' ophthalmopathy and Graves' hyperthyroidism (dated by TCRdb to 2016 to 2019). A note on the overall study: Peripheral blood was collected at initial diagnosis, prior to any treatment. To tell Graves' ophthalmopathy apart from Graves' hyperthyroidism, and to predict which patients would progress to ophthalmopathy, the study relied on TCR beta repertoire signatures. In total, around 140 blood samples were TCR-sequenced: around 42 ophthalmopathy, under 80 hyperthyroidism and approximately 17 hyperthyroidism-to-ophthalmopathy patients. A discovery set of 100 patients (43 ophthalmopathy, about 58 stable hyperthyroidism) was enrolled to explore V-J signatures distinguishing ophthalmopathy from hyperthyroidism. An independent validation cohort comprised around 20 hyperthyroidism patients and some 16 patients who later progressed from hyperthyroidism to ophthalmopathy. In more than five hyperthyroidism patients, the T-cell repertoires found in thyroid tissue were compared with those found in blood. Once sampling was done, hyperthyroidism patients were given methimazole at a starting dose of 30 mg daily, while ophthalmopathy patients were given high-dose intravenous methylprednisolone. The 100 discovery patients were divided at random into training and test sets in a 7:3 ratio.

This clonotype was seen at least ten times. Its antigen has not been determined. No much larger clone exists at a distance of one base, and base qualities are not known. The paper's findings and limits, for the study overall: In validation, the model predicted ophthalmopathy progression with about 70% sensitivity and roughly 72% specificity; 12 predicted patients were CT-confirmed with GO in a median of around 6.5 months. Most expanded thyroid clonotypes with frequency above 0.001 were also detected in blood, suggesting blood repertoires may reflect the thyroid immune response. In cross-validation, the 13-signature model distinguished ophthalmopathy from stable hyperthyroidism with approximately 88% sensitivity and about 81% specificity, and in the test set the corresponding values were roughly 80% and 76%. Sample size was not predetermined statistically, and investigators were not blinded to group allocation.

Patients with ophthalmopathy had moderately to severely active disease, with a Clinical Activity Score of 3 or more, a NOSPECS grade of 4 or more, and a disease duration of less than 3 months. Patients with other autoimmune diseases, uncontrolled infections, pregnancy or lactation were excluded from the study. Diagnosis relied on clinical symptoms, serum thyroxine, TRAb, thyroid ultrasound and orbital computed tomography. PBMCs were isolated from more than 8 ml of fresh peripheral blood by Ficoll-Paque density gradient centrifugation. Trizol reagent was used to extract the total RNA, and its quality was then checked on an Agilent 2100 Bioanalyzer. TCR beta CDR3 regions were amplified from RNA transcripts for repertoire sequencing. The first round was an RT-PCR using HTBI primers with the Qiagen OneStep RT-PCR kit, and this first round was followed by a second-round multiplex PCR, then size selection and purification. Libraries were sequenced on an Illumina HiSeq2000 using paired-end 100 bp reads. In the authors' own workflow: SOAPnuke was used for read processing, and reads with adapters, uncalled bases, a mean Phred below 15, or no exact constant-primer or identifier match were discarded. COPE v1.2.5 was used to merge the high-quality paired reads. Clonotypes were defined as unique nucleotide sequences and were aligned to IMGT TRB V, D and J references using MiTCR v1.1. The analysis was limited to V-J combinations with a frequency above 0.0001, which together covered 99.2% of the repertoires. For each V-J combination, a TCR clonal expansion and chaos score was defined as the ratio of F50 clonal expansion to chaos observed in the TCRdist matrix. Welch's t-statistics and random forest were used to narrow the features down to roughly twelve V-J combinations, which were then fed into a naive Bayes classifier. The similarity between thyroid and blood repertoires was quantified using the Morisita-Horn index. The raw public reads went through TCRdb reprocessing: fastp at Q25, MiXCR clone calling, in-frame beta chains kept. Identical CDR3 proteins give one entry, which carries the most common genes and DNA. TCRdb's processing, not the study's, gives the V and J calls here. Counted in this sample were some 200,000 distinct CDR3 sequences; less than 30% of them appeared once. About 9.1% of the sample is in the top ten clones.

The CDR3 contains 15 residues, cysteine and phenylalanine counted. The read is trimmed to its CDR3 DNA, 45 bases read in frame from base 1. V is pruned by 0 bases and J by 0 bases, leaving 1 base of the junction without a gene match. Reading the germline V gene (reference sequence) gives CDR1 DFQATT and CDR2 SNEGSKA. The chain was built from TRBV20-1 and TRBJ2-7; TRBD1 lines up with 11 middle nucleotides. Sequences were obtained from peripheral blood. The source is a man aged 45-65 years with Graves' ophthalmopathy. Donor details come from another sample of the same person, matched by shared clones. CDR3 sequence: CSARDGTGGSYEQYF. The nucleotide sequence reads TGCAGTGCTAGAGATGGGACAGGGGGCTCCTACGAGCAGTACTTC.